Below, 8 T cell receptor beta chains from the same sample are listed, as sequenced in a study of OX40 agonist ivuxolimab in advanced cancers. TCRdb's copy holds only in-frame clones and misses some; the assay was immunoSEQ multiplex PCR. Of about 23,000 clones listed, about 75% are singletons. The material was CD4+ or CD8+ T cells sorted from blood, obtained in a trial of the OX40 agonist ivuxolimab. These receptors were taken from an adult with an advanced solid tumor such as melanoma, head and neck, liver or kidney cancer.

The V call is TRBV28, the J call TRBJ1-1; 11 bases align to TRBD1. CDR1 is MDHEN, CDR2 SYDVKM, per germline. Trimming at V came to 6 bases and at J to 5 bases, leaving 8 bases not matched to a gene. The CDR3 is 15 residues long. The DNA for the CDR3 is TGTGCCAGCAGGGCCCCGGGACAGGGGGGGACTGAAGCTTTCTTT. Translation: CASRAPGQGGTEAFF.

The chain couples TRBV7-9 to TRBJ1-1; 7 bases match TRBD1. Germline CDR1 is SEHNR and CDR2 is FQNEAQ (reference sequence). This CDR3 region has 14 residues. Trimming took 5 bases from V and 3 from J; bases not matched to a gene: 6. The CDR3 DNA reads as TGTGCCAGCAGCATACAGGGGCGGGACACTGAAGCTTTCTTT. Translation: CASSIQGRDTEAFF. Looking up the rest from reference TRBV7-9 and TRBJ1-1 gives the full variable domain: DTGVSQNPRHKITKRGQNVTFRCDPISEHNRLYWYRQTLGQGPEFLTYFQNEAQLEKSRLLSDRFSAERPKGSFSTLEIQRTEQGDSAMYLCASSIQGRDTEAFFGQGTRLTVV.

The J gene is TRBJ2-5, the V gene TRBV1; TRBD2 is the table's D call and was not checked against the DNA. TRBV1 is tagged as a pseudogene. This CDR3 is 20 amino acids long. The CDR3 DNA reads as TGCACCAGCAGCCAAGAAGGAAAGGGACTAGCGGGAGATGGGGAAGAGACCCAGTACTTC. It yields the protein CTSSQEGKGLAGDGEETQYF.

The CDR3 DNA reads as TGTGCCAGCTCACCACCGTACAGGTCGGACGAAAAACTGTTTTTT. It codes for CASSPPYRSDEKLFF. The V call is TRBV18, the J call TRBJ1-4; tentative D call: TRBD1 (5 bases). Germline loops: CDR1 KGHSH, CDR2 LQKENI. This CDR3 comprises 15 residues. V was cut by 0 bases and J by 8 bases, with 13 bases left in between.

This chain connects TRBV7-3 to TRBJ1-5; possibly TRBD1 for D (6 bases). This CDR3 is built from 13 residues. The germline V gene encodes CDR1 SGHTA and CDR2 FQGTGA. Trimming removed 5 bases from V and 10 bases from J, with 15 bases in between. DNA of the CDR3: TGTGCCAGCAGCCCTTCAGGGGACGAACCCCAGCATTTT. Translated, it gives CASSPSGDEPQHF.

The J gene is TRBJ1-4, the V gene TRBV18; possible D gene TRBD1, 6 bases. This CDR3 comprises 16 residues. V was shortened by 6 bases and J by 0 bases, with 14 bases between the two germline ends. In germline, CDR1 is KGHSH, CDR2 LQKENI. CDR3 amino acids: CASSRDTSATNEKLFF. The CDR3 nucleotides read TGTGCCAGCTCCCGGGACACCTCAGCAACTAATGAAAAACTGTTTTTT. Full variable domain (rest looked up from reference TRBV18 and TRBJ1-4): NAGVMQNPRHLVRRRGQEARLRCSPMKGHSHVYWYRQLPEEGLKFMVYLQKENIIDESGMPKERFSAEFPKEGPSILRIQQVVRGDSAAYFCASSRDTSATNEKLFFGSGTQLSVL.

CDR3 bases: TGTGCCAGTTTAGCGGGAGTGACAGATACGCAGTATTTT. Encoded protein: CASLAGVTDTQYF. This chain connects TRBV18 to TRBJ2-3, with 9 bases aligning to TRBD2. CDR1 KGHSH and CDR2 LQKENI come from the germline V gene. The junction had 4 bases not matched to a gene; V was cut back by 9 bases and J by 3 bases. This CDR3 comprises 13 residues.

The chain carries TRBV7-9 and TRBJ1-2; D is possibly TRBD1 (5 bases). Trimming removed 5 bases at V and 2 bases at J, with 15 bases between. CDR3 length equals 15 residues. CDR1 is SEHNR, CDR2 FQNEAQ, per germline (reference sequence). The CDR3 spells CASSRRGTKNYGYTF. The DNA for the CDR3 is TGTGCCAGCAGCCGACGGGGCACCAAGAACTATGGCTACACCTTC.